This T cell receptor beta chain was documented in a study of T cell clones after liver transplantation. The overall study: Tolerance: complete withdrawal held at least one year, liver enzymes staying within twice normal. General study results and limits: Rather than being deleted, graft donor-reactive T cells may have moved into the graft.

Comment on this clone: Its target is not known.

The ends lost 0 bases at V and 3 bases at J; junction bases unmatched: 8. The CDR3 has 17 residues. CDR1 and CDR2 (germline): SGHDN, FVKESK. Some clones are missing from TCRdb's copy, which holds only in-frame ones; the method was immunoSEQ multiplex PCR. The table shows some 13,000 clones, with around 74% occurring only once. The sample was CD8+ T cells from blood, taken at the 22-month timepoint. The sequence came from a human patient who received a liver transplant. Some T cells may have come from the graft donor. V is TRBV14 and J is TRBJ1-3, with TRBD1 identical over 7 bases. This CDR3 reads CASSQDLGGGFGNTIYF. In DNA form, the CDR3 reads TGTGCCAGCAGCCAAGATCTAGGAGGGGGCTTTGGAAACACCATATATTTT.